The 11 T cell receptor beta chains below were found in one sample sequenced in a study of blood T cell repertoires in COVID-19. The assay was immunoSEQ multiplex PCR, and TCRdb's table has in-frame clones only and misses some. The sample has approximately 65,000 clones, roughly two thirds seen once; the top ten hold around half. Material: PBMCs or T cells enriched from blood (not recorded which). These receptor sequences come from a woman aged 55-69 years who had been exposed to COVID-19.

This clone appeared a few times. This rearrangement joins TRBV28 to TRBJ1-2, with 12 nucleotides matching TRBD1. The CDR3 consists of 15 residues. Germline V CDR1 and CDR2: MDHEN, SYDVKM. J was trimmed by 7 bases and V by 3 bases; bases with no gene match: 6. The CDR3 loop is CASSFRDRGLGGYTF. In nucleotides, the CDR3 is TGTGCCAGCAGTTTTAGGGACAGGGGGCTGGGTGGCTACACCTTC.

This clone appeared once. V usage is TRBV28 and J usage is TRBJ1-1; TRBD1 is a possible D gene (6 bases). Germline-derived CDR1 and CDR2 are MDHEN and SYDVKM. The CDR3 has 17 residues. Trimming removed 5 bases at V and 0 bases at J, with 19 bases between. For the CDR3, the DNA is TGTGCCAGCAGTCCTAGATCCCCCACAGGGTTGAACACTGAAGCTTTCTTT. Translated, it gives CASSPRSPTGLNTEAFF.

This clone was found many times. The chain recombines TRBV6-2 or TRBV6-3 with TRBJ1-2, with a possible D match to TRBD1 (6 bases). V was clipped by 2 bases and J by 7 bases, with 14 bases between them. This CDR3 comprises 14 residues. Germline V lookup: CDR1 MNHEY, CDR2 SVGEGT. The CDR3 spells CASSYPGQLGGYTF. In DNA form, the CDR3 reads TGTGCCAGCAGTTACCCCGGACAGCTGGGTGGCTACACCTTC.

The CDR3 sequence is CAWSHWGPGELFF. The CDR3 nucleotides are TGTGCCTGGAGTCACTGGGGCCCCGGGGAGCTGTTTTTT. The rearrangement uses TRBV30 and TRBJ2-2, with D maybe TRBD1 (5 bases). V was trimmed by 2 bases and J by 6 bases, leaving 10 bases between them. The CDR3 has 13 residues. Germline CDR1 and CDR2: GTSNPN and SVGIG (reference sequence).

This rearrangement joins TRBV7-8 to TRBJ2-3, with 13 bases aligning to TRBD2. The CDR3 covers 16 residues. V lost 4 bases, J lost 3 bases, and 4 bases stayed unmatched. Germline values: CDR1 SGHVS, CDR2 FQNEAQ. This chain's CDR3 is CASSYPTSGGTDTQYF. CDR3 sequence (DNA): TGTGCCAGCAGCTATCCGACTAGCGGGGGGACAGATACGCAGTATTTT.

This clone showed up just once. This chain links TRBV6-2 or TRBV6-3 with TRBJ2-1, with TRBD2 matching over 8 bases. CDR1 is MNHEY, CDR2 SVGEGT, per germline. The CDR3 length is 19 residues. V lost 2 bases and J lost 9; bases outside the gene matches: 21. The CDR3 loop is CASSYRSSGPNGAAGEQFF. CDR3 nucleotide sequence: TGTGCCAGCAGTTACCGATCTAGCGGGCCGAATGGGGCCGCCGGTGAGCAGTTCTTC.

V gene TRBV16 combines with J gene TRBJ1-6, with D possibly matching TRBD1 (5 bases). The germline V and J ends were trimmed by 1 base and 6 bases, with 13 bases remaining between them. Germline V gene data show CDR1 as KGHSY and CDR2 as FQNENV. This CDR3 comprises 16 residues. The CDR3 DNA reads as TGTGCCAGCAGCCAATTTATGAGCGGGGGTAATTCACCCCTCCACTTT. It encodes CASSQFMSGGNSPLHF.

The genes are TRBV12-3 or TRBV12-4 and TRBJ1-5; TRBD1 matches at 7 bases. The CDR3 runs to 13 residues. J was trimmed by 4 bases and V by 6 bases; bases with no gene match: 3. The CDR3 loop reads CASRGTANQPQHF. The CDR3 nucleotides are TGTGCCAGCAGGGGGACAGCAAATCAGCCCCAGCATTTT.

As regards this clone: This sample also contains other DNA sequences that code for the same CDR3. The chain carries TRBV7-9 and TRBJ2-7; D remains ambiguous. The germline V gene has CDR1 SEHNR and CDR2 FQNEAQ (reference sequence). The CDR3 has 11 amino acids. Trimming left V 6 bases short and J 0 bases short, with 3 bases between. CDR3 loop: CASRSSYEQYF. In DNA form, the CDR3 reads TGTGCCAGCAGGAGCTCCTACGAGCAGTACTTC. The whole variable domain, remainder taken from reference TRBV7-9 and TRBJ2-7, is DTGVSQNPRHKITKRGQNVTFRCDPISEHNRLYWYRQTLGQGPEFLTYFQNEAQLEKSRLLSDRFSAERPKGSFSTLEIQRTEQGDSAMYLCASRSSYEQYFGPGTRLTVT.

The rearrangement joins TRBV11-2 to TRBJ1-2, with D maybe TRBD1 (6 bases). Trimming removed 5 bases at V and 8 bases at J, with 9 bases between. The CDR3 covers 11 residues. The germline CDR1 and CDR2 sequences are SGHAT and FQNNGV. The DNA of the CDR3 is TGTGCCAGCAGCCCAGGGGTCGGCTACACCTTC. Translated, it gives CASSPGVGYTF. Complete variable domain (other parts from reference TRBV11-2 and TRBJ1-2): EAGVAQSPRYKIIEKRQSVAFWCNPISGHATLYWYQQILGQGPKLLIQFQNNGVVDDSQLPKDRFSAERLKGVDSTLKIQPAKLEDSAVYLCASSPGVGYTFGSGTRLTVV.

The CDR3 is CSEWGQVGTEAFF. The CDR3 coding sequence is TGCAGCGAGTGGGGACAGGTAGGCACTGAAGCTTTCTTT. The rearrangement joins TRBV29-1 to TRBJ1-1; 8 bases map to TRBD1. CDR1 is SQVTM, CDR2 ANQGSEA, per germline. The CDR3 is 13 residues long. Trimming took 7 bases from V and 4 from J; bases not matched to a gene: 8. The full variable domain, completed using reference TRBV29-1 and TRBJ1-1, is SAVISQKPSRDICQRGTSLTIQCQVDSQVTMMFWYRQQPGQSLTLIATANQGSEATYESGFVIDKFPISRPNLTFSTLTVSNMSPEDSSIYLCSEWGQVGTEAFFGQGTRLTVV.